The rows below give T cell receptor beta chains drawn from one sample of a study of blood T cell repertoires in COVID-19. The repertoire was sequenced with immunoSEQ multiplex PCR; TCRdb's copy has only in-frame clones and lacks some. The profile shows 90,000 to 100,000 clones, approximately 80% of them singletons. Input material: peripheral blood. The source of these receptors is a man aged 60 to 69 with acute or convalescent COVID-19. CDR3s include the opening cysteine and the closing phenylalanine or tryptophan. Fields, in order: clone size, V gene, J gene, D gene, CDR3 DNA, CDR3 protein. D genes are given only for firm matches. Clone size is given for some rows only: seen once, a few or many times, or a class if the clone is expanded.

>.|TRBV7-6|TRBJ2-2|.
TGTGCCAGCAGCTTGGACAGTAAGGCGATCGGGGAGCTGTTTTTT
CASSLDSKAIGELFF
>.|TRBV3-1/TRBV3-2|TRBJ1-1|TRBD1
TGTGCCAGCAGCCCGGGACAGGGGATCCGGAACACTGAAGCTTTCTTT
CASSPGQGIRNTEAFF
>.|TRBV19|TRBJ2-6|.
TGTGCCAGTAAGATAGGGGGTGGGGCCAACGTCCTGACTTTC
CASKIGGGANVLTF
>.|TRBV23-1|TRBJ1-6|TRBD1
TGCGCCAGCAGTCAATCGAGGGACAGGGGGGGACCTCCCCTCCACTTT
CASSQSRDRGGPPLHF
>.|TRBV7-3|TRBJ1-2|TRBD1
TGTGCCAGCAGCCCAACAGGGGGCAAATATGGCTACACCTTC
CASSPTGGKYGYTF
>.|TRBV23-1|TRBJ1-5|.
TGCGCCAGCAGTCAATTTTGCTATCCTAGCAATCAGCCCCAGCATTTT
CASSQFCYPSNQPQHF
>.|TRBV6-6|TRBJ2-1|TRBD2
TGTGCCAGCACCGGGACTACCTCCTGGTCGGGGAATGAGCAGTTCTTC
CASTGTTSWSGNEQFF
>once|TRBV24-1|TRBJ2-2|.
TGTGCCACCAGTGATGTCCGGGGTAAGGGCCCCGGGGAGCTGTTTTTT
CATSDVRGKGPGELFF
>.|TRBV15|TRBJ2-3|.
TGTGCCACCAGCAGGGGTTCGTCGGGAGAGGCGACAGATACGCAGTATTTT
CATSRGSSGEATDTQYF
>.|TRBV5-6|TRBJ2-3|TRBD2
TGTGCCAGCAGCTTGCTAGCGGGGCCTTATGGAGATACGCAGTATTTT
CASSLLAGPYGDTQYF
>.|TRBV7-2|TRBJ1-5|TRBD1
TGTGCCAGCAGCTTAGAGGGGGCCCGACCCCAGCATTTT
CASSLEGARPQHF
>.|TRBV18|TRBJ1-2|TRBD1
TGTGCCAGCTCACCTCCCGGGACAGCGAACTATGGCTACACCTTC
CASSPPGTANYGYTF
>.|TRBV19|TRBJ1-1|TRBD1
TGTGCCAGTAGATTGCAGGGGGCGAGGGGAACTGAAGCTTTCTTT
CASRLQGARGTEAFF
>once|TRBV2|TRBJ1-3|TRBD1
TGTGCCAGCAGTGAGGTGACAGGGAGAGGAAACACCATATATTTT
CASSEVTGRGNTIYF
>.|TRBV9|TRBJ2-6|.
TGTGCCAGCAGCCCCTCCGGCGGCCCCTCTGGGGCCAACGTCCTGACTTTC
CASSPSGGPSGANVLTF
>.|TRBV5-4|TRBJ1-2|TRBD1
TGTGCCAGCAGCAGGACAGGGGAGGCGGGTGGCTACACCTTC
CASSRTGEAGGYTF
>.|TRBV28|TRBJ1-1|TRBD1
TGTGCCAGCAGGCAGCCGGGACAGCCGAACACTGAAGCTTTCTTT
CASRQPGQPNTEAFF
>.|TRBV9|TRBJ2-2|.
TGTGCCAGCAGCGATAGGGGGGGCCAGGTTAACACCGGGGAGCTGTTTTTT
CASSDRGGQVNTGELFF
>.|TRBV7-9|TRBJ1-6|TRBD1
TGTGCCAGCAGGCCCTTGCCCGGGACAGCCAATTCACCCCTCCACTTT
CASRPLPGTANSPLHF
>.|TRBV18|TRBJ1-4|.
TGTGCCAGCTCACCACCGCAGGGGAATGAAAAACTGTTTTTT
CASSPPQGNEKLFF
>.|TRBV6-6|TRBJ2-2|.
TGTGCCAGCAGTTCCCAGGGGAACACCGGGGAGCTGTTTTTT
CASSSQGNTGELFF
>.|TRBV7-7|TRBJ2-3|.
TGTGCTAGCAGCTTAGGGGACTCTAGCACAGATACGCAGTATTTT
CASSLGDSSTDTQYF
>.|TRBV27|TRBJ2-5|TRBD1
TGTGCCAGCAGTACACGACAGGGAAGGGAGACCCAGTACTTC
CASSTRQGRETQYF
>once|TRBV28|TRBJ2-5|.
TGTGCCAGCAGTTTCGGGGGGACACCCCAAGAGACCCAGTACTTC
CASSFGGTPQETQYF
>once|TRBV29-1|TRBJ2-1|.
TGCAGCGTTGAGGGGGGGCTCAATGAGCAGTTCTTC
CSVEGGLNEQFF
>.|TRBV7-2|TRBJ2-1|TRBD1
TGTGCCAGCAGCTTGACAGGGTCTGTGCAGTTCTTC
CASSLTGSVQFF
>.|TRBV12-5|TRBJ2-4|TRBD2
TGTGCTAGGCGAGGGACTAGCGAATGGAACATTCAGTACTTC
CARRGTSEWNIQYF
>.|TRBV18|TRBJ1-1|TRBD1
TGTGCCAGCTCTCAGGGGGCCGACACTGAAGCTTTCTTT
CASSQGADTEAFF
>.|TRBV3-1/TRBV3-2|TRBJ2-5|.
TGTGCCAGCAGCCAAGATCTTTCCAGGGGAACAGTCCAAGAGACCCAGTACTTC
CASSQDLSRGTVQETQYF
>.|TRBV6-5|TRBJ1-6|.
TGTGCCAGCAGTTACTCGCGGCAGAGAAATTCACCCCTCCACTTT
CASSYSRQRNSPLHF
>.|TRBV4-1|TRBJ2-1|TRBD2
TGCGCCAGCAGCCTTCGACTAGCGGGCAATGAGCAGTTCTTC
CASSLRLAGNEQFF
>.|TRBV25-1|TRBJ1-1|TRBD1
TGTGCCAGCACCCGGGACAGGAAGACTGAAGCTTTCTTT
CASTRDRKTEAFF
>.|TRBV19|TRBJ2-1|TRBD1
TGTGCCAGTAAGGGACAGGGGGCAGGTGAGCAGTTCTTC
CASKGQGAGEQFF
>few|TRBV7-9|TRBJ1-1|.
TGTGCCAGCAGCCCGGAGGGGATTCTGAACACTGAAGCTTTCTTT
CASSPEGILNTEAFF
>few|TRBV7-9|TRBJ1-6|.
TGTGCCAGCAGCCAACGGGACTCCTCTAATTCACCCCTCCACTTT
CASSQRDSSNSPLHF
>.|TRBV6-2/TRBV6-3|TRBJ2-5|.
TGTGCCAGCAGTTACGCAGTGATTGGGACCCAGTACTTC
CASSYAVIGTQYF
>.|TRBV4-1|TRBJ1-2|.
TGCGCCAGCAGCTACGACAGGTTTAACTATGGCTACACCTTC
CASSYDRFNYGYTF
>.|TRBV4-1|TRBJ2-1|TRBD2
TGCGCCAGCAGCCATCCCCTAGCGGGGGCAGTCGATGAGCAGTTCTTC
CASSHPLAGAVDEQFF
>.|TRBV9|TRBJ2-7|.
TGTGCCAGCAGCGTAGGTGTCGGGTACGAGCAGTACTTC
CASSVGVGYEQYF
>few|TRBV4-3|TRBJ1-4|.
TGCGCCAGCAGCCAGGTCCGATCAGGGCTTGGTGAAAAACTGTTTTTT
CASSQVRSGLGEKLFF
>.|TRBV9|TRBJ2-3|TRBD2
TGTGCCAGCAGCGTTAATCCTAGCGGGAGGGCGGTCACAGATACGCAGTATTTT
CASSVNPSGRAVTDTQYF
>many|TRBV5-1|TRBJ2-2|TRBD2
TGCGCCAGCAGCGGGAGATTAGCGGGAGGCGGGACCGGGGAGCTGTTTTTT
CASSGRLAGGGTGELFF
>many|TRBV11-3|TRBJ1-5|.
TGTGCCAGCAGAGGTGGACAGCCCAATCAGCCCCAGCATTTT
CASRGGQPNQPQHF
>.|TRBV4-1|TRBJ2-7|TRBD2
TGCGCCAGCAGCCAAGAAGTAGCGGGGGGCTCCTACGAGCAGTACTTC
CASSQEVAGGSYEQYF
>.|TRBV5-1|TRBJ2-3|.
TGCGCCAGCAGCACTAAAGATACGCAGTATTTT
CASSTKDTQYF
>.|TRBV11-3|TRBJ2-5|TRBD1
TGTGCCAGCAGCTCCGGACAGGGGGCTGGGGAGACCCAGTACTTC
CASSSGQGAGETQYF
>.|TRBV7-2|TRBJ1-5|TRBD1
TGTGCCAGCAGCTTCGGACAGGGCAGGCCCCAGCATTTT
CASSFGQGRPQHF
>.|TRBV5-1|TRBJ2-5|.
TGCGCCAGCAGCTTGGGTTCTGGGCTCCCGTACTTC
CASSLGSGLPYF
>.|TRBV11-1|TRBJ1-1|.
TGTGCCAGCAGCTTTGGCAACACTGAAGCTTTCTTT
CASSFGNTEAFF
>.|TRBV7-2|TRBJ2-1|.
TGTGCCAGCAGCTTAGTAGCGAACTCCTACAATGAGCAGTTCTTC
CASSLVANSYNEQFF
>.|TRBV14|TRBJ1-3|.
TGTGCCAGCAGCCAAGATCTCGGAGGCACCATATATTTT
CASSQDLGGTIYF